Reported below is one TCR beta chain. Measured with immunoSEQ multiplex PCR; TCRdb has only the in-frame clones, and not every one. The table includes about 140,000 clones, more than 65% detected once. The data were obtained in a study of blood T cell repertoires in COVID-19. The V and J ends lost 6 bases and 5 bases respectively, with 23 bases between them. CDR3 length: 17 amino acids. Germline CDR1 and CDR2: MDHEN and SYDVKM. The V call is TRBV28, the J call TRBJ2-1; perhaps TRBD1 as D (5 bases). The source material was peripheral blood. The receptor's source is a woman aged 55-70 years with acute or convalescent COVID-19. The CDR3 protein is CASRTPQEIFINNEQFF. In DNA, the CDR3 is TGTGCCAGCAGGACCCCACAGGAAATATTTATTAACAATGAGCAGTTCTTC.